The 10 T cell receptor beta chains given below trace back to one sample, sequenced in a study of blood T cell repertoires in COVID-19. Produced via immunoSEQ multiplex PCR; TCRdb's table is partial and in-frame only. Of 140,000 or so clones in the sample, under 85% were seen once. Material for sequencing was peripheral blood. The origin of the receptors is a man over 45 with active or convalescent COVID-19.

The rearrangement joins TRBV7-9 to TRBJ2-7; 8 bases align to TRBD2. Germline lookup yields CDR1 SEHNR and CDR2 FQNEAQ (reference sequence). V was pared by 8 bases and J by 5 bases, with 8 bases of the junction left unmatched. The CDR3 is made up of 13 amino acids. DNA for the CDR3: TGTGCCAGCGTTCCGACTAGCGTAAACGAGCAGTACTTC. Residues: CASVPTSVNEQYF.

The genes are TRBV28 and TRBJ2-1; possible D gene TRBD1, 6 bases. Germline V CDR1 and CDR2: MDHEN, SYDVKM. The V and J ends lost 5 bases and 6 bases respectively, with 11 bases between them. CDR3 length: 13 amino acids. Written as DNA, the CDR3 is TGTGCCAGCAGTCGTTCGGACAGCAATGAGCAGTTCTTC. Its protein product is CASSRSDSNEQFF.

The chain uses TRBV18 and TRBJ1-1, with 8 bases lining up with TRBD1. The V and J ends lost 4 bases and 4 bases, in that order; junction bases with no gene match: 5. CDR3 length equals 14 residues. Germline CDR1 reads KGHSH; CDR2 reads LQKENI. The CDR3 region has the DNA TGTGCCAGCTCACTACAGGGGGGAGGCACTGAAGCTTTCTTT. Its protein is CASSLQGGGTEAFF. Based on the CDR3 plus reference TRBV18 and TRBJ1-1, the full variable domain is NAGVMQNPRHLVRRRGQEARLRCSPMKGHSHVYWYRQLPEEGLKFMVYLQKENIIDESGMPKERFSAEFPKEGPSILRIQQVVRGDSAAYFCASSLQGGGTEAFFGQGTRLTVV.

V usage is TRBV7-2 and J usage is TRBJ1-4; 11 nucleotides match TRBD1. After removal of 6 bases from V and 2 bases from J, the junction contained 8 bases not matched to a gene. This CDR3 contains 17 residues. Germline-derived CDR1 and CDR2 are SGHTA and FQGNSA. In DNA, the CDR3 is TGTGCCAGCAGTAAAAGGACAGGGGGCCTGACTAATGAAAAACTGTTTTTT. This sequence encodes CASSKRTGGLTNEKLFF.

The chain recombines TRBV6-6 with TRBJ1-4; 8 positions match TRBD1. J lost 4 bases, V lost 5 bases, and 6 bases had no gene match. Germline-derived CDR1 and CDR2 are MNHNY and SVGAGI (reference sequence). The CDR3 totals 15 residues. The CDR3 bases are TGTGCCAGCAGTGACCAGGACAGGGTTAATGAAAAACTGTTTTTT. Protein sequence: CASSDQDRVNEKLFF.

The chain couples TRBV7-9 to TRBJ2-5; a possible D gene is TRBD1 (6 bases). Germline values: CDR1 SEHNR, CDR2 FQNEAQ (reference sequence). This CDR3 has 15 residues. Deletions cut 0 bases from V and 9 bases from J, with 17 bases between. The chain's CDR3 is CASSLAGASQGAQYF. DNA for the CDR3: TGTGCCAGCAGCTTAGCGGGGGCCTCTCAAGGGGCCCAGTACTTC.

The V gene is TRBV19, the J gene TRBJ2-7; weak D call: TRBD1 (5 bases). The CDR3 extends over 14 amino acids. CDR1 and CDR2 (germline): LNHDA, SQIVND (reference sequence). Trimming shortened V by 3 bases and J by 0 bases, and 9 bases separated the two germline ends. CDR3 region: CASSISGPSYEQYF. The CDR3 nucleotides are TGTGCCAGTAGTATTTCAGGGCCCTCCTACGAGCAGTACTTC.

The gene calls are TRBV28 and TRBJ1-1; D ambiguous. CDR1 and CDR2 (germline): MDHEN, SYDVKM. Trimming shortened V by 2 bases and J by 1 base, and 8 bases separated the two germline ends. The CDR3 length is 14 residues. CDR3 sequence: CASSLTPRNTEAFF. For the CDR3, the DNA is TGTGCCAGCAGTTTAACTCCGAGGAACACTGAAGCTTTCTTT.

The chain combines TRBV27 with TRBJ1-5; D perhaps matches TRBD1 (5 bases). Germline CDR1 reads MNHEY; CDR2 reads SMNVEV (reference sequence). The V gene lost 0 bases and the J gene lost 2 bases, with 14 bases spanning the gap. The CDR3 covers 17 residues. CDR3 nucleotide sequence: TGTGCCAGCAGTTTATCGGAGAACTCCAGGGGCAATCAGCCCCAGCATTTT. It is translated as CASSLSENSRGNQPQHF.

This chain connects TRBV7-8 to TRBJ2-5, with 9 bases matching TRBD1. From germline, CDR1 is SGHVS and CDR2 FQNEAQ. The V segment lost 3 bases and the J segment 5 bases; nucleotides outside the gene matches: 7. This CDR3 has 15 amino acids. This chain's CDR3 is CASSFGQGIYETQYF. The CDR3 DNA is TGTGCCAGCAGCTTTGGACAGGGGATATACGAGACCCAGTACTTC.